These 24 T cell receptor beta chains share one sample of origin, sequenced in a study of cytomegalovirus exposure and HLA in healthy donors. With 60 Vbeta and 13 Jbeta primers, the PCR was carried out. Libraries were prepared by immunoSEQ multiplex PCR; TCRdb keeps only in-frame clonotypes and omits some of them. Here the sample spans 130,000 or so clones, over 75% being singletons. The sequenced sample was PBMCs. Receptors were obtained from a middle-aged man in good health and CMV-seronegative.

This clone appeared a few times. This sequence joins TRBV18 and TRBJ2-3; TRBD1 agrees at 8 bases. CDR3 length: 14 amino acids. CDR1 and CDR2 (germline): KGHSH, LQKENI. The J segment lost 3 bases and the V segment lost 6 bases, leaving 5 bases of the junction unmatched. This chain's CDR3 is CASSAGQGTDTQYF. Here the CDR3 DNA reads TGTGCCAGCTCGGCTGGACAGGGAACAGATACGCAGTATTTT.

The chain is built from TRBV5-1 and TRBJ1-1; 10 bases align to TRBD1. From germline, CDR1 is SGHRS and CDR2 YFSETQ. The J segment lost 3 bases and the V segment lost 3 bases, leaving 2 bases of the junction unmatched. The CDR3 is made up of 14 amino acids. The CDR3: CASSWGTGDTEAFF. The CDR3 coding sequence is TGCGCCAGCAGCTGGGGGACAGGGGACACTGAAGCTTTCTTT.

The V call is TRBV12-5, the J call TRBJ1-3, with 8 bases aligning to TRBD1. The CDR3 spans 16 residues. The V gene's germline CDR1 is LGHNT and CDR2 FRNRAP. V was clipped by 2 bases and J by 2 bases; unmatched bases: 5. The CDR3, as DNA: TGTGCTAGTGGTTTGATGGACAGGGCCACTGGAAACACCATATATTTT. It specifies CASGLMDRATGNTIYF. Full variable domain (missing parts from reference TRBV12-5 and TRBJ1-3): DARVTQTPRHKVTEMGQEVTMRCQPILGHNTVFWYRQTMMQGLELLAYFRNRAPLDDSGMPKDRFSAEMPDATLATLKIQPSEPRDSAVYFCASGLMDRATGNTIYFGEGSWLTVV.

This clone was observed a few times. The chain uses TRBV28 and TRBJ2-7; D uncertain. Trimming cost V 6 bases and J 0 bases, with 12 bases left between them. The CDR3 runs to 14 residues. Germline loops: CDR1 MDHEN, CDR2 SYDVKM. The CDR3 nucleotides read TGTGCCAGCAGGCTCCCCCATAGCTCCTACGAGCAGTACTTC. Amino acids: CASRLPHSSYEQYF.

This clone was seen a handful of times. The CDR3 spells CASSLGQGDYGYTF. The CDR3 DNA is TGCGCCAGCAGCTTGGGACAGGGAGACTATGGCTACACCTTC. V gene TRBV5-1 combines with J gene TRBJ1-2; 7 nucleotides match TRBD1. The germline gives CDR1 SGHRS, CDR2 YFSETQ. This CDR3 is built from 14 residues. V lost 0 bases and J lost 3; bases outside the gene matches: 2.

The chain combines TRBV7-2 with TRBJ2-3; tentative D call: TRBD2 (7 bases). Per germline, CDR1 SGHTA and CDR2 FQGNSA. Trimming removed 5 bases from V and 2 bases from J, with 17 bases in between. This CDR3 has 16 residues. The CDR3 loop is CASSLRRGPSTDTQYF. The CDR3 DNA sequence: TGTGCCAGCAGCCTGAGGCGGGGGCCTTCCACAGATACGCAGTATTTT.

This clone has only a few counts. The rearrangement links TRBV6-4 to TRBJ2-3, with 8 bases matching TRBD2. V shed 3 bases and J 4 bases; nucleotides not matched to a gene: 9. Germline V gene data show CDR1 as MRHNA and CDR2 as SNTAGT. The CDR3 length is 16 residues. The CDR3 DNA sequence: TGTGCCAGCAGTGAGCAAAGCGGGAGCGCCCCAGATACGCAGTATTTT. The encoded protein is CASSEQSGSAPDTQYF.

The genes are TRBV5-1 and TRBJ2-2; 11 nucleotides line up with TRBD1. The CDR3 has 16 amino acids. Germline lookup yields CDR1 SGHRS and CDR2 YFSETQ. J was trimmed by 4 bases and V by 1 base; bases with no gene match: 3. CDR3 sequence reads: CASSLYGTGGTGELFF. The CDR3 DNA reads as TGCGCCAGCAGCTTGTATGGGACAGGGGGCACCGGGGAGCTGTTTTTT.

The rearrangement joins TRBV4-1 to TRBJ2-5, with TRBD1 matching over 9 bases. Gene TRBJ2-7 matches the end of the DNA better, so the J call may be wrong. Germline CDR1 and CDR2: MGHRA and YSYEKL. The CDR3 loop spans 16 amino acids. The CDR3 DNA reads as TGCGCCAGCAGCCACCTGGGGCGACAGGGGGTGCCCGAGCAGTACTTC. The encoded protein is CASSHLGRQGVPEQYF.

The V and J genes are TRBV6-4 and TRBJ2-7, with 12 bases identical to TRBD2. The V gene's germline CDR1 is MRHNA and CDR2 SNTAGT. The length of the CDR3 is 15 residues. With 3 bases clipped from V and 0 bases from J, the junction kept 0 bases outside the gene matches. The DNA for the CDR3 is TGTGCCAGCAGTGAACTAGCGGGAGGCTCCTACGAGCAGTACTTC. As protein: CASSELAGGSYEQYF.

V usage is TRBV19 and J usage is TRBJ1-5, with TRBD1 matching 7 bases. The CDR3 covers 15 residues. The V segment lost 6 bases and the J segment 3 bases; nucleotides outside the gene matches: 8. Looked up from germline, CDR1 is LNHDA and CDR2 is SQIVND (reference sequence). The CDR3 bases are TGTGCCAGTAGCCCACAGGGGTTATACAATCAGCCCCAGCATTTT. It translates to CASSPQGLYNQPQHF.

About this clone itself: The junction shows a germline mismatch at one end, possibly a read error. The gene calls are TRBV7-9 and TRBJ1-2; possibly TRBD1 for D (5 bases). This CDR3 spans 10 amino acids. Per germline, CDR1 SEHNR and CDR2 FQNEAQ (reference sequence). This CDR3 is CSSSQEQVTF. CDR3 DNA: TGTTCCAGCAGCCAGGAACAGGTCACCTTC.

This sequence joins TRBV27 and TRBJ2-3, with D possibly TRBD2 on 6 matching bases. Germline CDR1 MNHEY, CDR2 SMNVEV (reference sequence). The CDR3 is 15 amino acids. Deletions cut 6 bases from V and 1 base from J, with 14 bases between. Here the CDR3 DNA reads TGTGCCAGCAGGGGGGTGGCGGGGCGCACAGATACGCAGTATTTT. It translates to CASRGVAGRTDTQYF.

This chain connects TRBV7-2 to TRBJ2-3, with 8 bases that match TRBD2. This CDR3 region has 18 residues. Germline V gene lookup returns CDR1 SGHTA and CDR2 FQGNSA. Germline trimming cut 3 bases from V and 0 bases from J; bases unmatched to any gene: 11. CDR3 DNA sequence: TGTGCCAGCAGCTTCGGCTGGAGCGGGGGCCCAAGCACAGATACGCAGTATTTT. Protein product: CASSFGWSGGPSTDTQYF.

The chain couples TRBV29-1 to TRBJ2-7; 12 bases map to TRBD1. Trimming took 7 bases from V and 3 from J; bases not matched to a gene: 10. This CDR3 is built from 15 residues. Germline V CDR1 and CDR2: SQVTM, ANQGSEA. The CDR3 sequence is CSARGGDRGLYEQYF. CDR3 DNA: TGCAGCGCCCGAGGGGGGGACAGGGGGCTCTACGAGCAGTACTTC.

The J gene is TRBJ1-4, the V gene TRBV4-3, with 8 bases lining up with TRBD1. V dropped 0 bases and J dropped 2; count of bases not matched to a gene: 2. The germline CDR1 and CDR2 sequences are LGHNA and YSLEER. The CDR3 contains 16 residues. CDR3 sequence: CASSQDQGATNEKLFF. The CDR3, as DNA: TGCGCCAGCAGCCAAGATCAGGGGGCGACTAATGAAAAACTGTTTTTT.

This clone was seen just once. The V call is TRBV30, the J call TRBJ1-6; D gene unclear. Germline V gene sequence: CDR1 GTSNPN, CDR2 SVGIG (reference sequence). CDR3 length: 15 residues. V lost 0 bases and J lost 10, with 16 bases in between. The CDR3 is CAWSVLETKRSPLHF. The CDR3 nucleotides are TGTGCCTGGAGTGTACTTGAGACAAAGAGATCACCCCTCCACTTT. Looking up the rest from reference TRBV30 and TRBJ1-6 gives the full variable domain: SQTIHQWPATLVQPVGSPLSLECTVEGTSNPNLYWYRQAAGRGLQLLFYSVGIGQISSEVPQNLSASRPQDRQFILSSKKLLLSDSGFYLCAWSVLETKRSPLHFGNGTRLTVT.

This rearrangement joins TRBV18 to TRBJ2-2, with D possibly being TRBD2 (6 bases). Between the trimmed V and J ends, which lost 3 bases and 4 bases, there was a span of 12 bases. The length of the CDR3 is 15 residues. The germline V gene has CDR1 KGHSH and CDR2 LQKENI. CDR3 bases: TGTGCCAGCTCACCGGACTACGGAGGCACCGGGGAGCTGTTTTTT. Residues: CASSPDYGGTGELFF.

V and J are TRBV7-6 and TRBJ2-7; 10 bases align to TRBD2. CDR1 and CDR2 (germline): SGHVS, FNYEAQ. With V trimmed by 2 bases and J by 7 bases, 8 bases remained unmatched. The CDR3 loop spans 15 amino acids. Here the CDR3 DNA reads TGTGCCAGCAGCTTATCAGCGGGAGGGACCTCGGAGCAGTACTTC. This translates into CASSLSAGGTSEQYF.

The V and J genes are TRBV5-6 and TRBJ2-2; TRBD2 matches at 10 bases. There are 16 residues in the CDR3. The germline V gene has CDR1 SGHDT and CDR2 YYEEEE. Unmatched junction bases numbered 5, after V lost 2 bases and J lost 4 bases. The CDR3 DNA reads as TGTGCCAGCAGCTTCCCAGCGGGGGGGATCACCGGGGAGCTGTTTTTT. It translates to CASSFPAGGITGELFF.

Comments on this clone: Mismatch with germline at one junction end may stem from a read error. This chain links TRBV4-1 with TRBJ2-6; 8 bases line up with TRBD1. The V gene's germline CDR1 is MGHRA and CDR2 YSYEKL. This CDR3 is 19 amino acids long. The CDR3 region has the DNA TGCGCCAGCAGCCAAGACCCGGCCAGGGGGCTAGCTGGGGCCAACGGCCTGACTTTC. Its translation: CASSQDPARGLAGANGLTF.

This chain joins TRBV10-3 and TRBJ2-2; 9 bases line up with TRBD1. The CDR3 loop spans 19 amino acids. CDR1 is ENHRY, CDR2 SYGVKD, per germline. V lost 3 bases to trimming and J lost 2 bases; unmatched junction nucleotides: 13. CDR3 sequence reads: CAISELVWKGQGNTGELFF. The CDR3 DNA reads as TGTGCCATCAGTGAACTCGTTTGGAAGGGACAGGGAAACACCGGGGAGCTGTTTTTT.

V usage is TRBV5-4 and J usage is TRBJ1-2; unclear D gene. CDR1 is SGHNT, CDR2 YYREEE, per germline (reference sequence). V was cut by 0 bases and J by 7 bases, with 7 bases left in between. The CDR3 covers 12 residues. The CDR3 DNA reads TGTGCCAGCAGCTTGGGGGAGGTTGGCTACACCTTC. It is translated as CASSLGEVGYTF.

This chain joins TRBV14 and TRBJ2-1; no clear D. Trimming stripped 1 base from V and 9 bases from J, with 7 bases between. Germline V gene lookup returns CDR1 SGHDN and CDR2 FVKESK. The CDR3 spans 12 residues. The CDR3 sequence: CASSQVYGEQFF. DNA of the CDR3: TGTGCCAGCAGCCAAGTATACGGTGAGCAGTTCTTC.